This T cell receptor beta chain appears in the sequencing data of a study of blood T cell repertoires in COVID-19. Per the study methods: Nucleated cell number was recorded as an estimate derived from reference gene primer amplification. Generated by immunoSEQ multiplex PCR, the TCRdb table keeps only in-frame clones and is missing some. That table furnishes V, J and clone size, whereas the DNA furnished D and trimming. Among a few hundred thousand clones listed, roughly 91% were seen once. Germline lookup yields CDR1 SNHLY and CDR2 FYNNEI. V lost 5 bases to trimming and J lost 4 bases, with 15 bases between them. The CDR3 totals 14 residues.

The rearrangement links TRBV2 to TRBJ2-7; possibly TRBD1 for D (5 bases). This TCR was sampled from a man between 18 and 35 years old who had recovered from COVID-19. Material for sequencing was PBMCs or T cells enriched from blood (not recorded which). Here the CDR3 reads CASSIDRPPYEQYF. CDR3 nucleotide sequence: TGTGCCAGCAGTATAGACAGACCCCCTTACGAGCAGTACTTC.